These 3 T cell receptor beta chains were all obtained from the same sample, sequenced in a study of regulatory T cells in long-lasting Graves disease. Time point in this sample: persistent/refractory GD, antithyroid drugs over 5 years with positive TRAb. The TCR library was made from RNA extracted from PBMCs. Arm-PCR of CDR3 regions and iRepertoire HTBI primers were the basis on which TCR beta libraries were built. TCRdb itself ran the multiplex PCR reads through MiXCR, one entry per CDR3 protein. The sample lists about 430,000 distinct CDR3 sequences; 21% were seen once. The specimen comprised peripheral blood mononuclear cells (PBMCs), sampled when the disease was refractory, from a patient treated with antithyroid drugs. The source is a female donor with Graves disease.

This chain uses TRBV7-3 with TRBJ2-3; no clear D gene. The CDR3 consists of 12 residues. V was pared by 5 bases and J by 6 bases, with 9 bases between. The germline V gene has CDR1 SGHTA and CDR2 FQGTGA. CDR3 sequence (DNA): TGTGCCAGCAGCCCTGATGGTGATACGCAGTATTTT. Protein product: CASSPDGDTQYF.

This clonotype was seen at least ten times. The CDR3 region has the DNA TGTGCCAGCAGCTTAGAAGTGGGTTCTGGGGCCAACGTCCTGACTTTC. Translation gives CASSLEVGSGANVLTF. The chain uses TRBV7-8 and TRBJ2-6; D is undetermined. V gave up 1 base and J gave up 1 base, with 8 bases separating them. Germline CDR1 is SGHVS and CDR2 is FQNEAQ. The CDR3 has 16 amino acids.

This clonotype was observed a handful of times. This chain uses TRBV19 with TRBJ2-7; TRBD2 agrees at 7 bases. V dropped 1 base and J dropped 7; count of bases not matched to a gene: 10. Germline V lookup: CDR1 LNHDA, CDR2 SQIVND (reference sequence). The CDR3 covers 15 residues. CDR3 residues: CASSIASGGSREQYF. The CDR3 DNA is TGTGCCAGTAGTATAGCGTCGGGCGGGAGTCGGGAGCAGTACTTC.